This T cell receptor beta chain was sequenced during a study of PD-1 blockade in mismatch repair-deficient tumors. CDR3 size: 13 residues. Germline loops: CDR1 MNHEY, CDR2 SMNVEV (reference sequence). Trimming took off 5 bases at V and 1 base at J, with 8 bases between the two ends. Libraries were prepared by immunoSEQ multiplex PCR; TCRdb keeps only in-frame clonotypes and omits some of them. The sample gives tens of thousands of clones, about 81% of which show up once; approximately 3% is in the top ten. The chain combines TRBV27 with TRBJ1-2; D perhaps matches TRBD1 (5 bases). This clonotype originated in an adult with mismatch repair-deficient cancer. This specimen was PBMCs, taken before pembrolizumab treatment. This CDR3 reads CASSGANNYGYTF. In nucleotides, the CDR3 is TGTGCCAGCAGTGGGGCAAATAACTATGGCTACACCTTC.